This T cell receptor beta chain was captured by sequencing in a study of CD8 T cells in Susac syndrome. Across the study: Treatment status at blood draw for the Susac syndrome patients was therapy-naive, corticosteroids, or intravenous immunoglobulin alone.

Negative isolation yielded CD4+ and CD8+ T cells, and FACS enriched TEMRA cells. A quantity of about 0.5 to 1 ug RNA underwent reverse transcription using random hexamers. TCRdb itself ran the immunoSEQ multiplex PCR reads through MiXCR, one entry per CDR3 protein. The sample has about 210,000 distinct CDR3 sequences; about 94% are singletons. In this sample, this clonotype turned up once. The CDR3 contains 14 residues. V lost 6 bases, J lost 6 bases, and 6 bases stayed unmatched. Germline CDR1 and CDR2: MNHEY and SMNVEV (reference sequence). The receptor was isolated from a human donor with Susac syndrome. Sequenced input: CD4+ T cells from PBMCs. This chain joins TRBV27 and TRBJ2-2, with 8 nucleotides matching TRBD1. CDR3 coding DNA: TGTGCCAGCAGCCGGGACAGGAGGGCCGGGGAGCTGTTTTTT. Its protein product is CASSRDRRAGELFF.